The source of this T cell receptor beta chain is a study of shared T cell receptors in the human thymus. The CDR3 contains 11 residues. Germline loops: CDR1 MNHNY, CDR2 SVGAGI (reference sequence). Deletions cut 8 bases from V and 7 bases from J, with 12 bases between. Some clones are missing from TCRdb's copy, which holds only in-frame ones; the method was immunoSEQ multiplex PCR. Of more than 550,000 clones in the sample, about 90% were seen once. The sample also formed part of further work on human thymus T cells. According to that study: The authors found apparently biased V and J gene usage in thymic and blood repertoires.

Material for sequencing was thymocytes. This TCR was recovered from a boy under two years old with a congenital heart defect. The chain has TRBV6-6 and TRBJ2-7, with a weak D call TRBD2 (5 bases). The CDR3 loop is CASGESFEQYF. In nucleotides, the CDR3 is TGTGCCAGCGGGGAGTCATTTGAGCAGTACTTC.